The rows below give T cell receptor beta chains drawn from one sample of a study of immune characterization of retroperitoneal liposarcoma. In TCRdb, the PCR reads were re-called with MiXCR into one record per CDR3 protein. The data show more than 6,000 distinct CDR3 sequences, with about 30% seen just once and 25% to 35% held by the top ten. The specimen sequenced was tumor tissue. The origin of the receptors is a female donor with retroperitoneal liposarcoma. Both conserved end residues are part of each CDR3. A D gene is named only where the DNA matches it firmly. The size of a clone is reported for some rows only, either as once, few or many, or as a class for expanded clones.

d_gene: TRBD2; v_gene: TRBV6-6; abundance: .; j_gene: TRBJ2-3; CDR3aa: CASSYSGGTDTQYF; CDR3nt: TGTGCCAGCAGTTACAGCGGGGGCACAGATACGCAGTATTTT
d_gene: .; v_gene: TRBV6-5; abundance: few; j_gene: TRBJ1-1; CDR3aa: CASSYLGRAFF; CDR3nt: TGTGCCAGCAGTTACCTGGGTCGGGCTTTCTTT
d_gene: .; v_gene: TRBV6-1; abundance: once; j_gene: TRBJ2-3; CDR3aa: CASRPEKTVSTDTQYF; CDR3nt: TGTGCCAGCAGACCCGAGAAGACAGTAAGCACAGATACGCAGTATTTT
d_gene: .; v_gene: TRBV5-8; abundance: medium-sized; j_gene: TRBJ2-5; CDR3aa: CASSLSEETQYF; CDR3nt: TGTGCCAGCAGCTTAAGTGAAGAGACCCAGTACTTC
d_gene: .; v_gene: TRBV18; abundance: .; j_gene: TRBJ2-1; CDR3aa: CASSPAGEQFF; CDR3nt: TGTGCCAGCTCACCGGCGGGGGAGCAGTTCTTC
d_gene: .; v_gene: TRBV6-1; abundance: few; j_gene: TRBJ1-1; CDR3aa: CASRQKGGMNTEAFF; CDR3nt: TGTGCCAGCAGACAAAAGGGGGGGATGAACACTGAAGCTTTCTTT
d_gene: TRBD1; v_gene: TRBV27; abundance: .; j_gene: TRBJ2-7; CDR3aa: CASRPGQGQTSAYEQYF; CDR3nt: TGTGCCAGCAGACCGGGACAGGGTCAGACCTCCGCATACGAGCAGTACTTC
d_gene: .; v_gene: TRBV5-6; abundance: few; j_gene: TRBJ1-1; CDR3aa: CASSLVYTGNTEAFF; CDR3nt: TGTGCCAGCAGCTTGGTTTATACAGGTAACACTGAAGCTTTCTTT
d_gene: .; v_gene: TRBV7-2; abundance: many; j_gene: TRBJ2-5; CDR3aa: CASSLAETQYF; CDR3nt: TGTGCCAGCAGCTTAGCAGAGACCCAGTACTTC
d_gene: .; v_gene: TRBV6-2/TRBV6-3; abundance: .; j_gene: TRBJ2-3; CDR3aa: CASSYPASRETQYF; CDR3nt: TGTGCCAGCAGTTATCCGGCTAGCAGGGAGACCCAGTACTTT
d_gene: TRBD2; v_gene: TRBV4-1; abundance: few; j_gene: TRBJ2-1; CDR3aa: CASSGTSGRGYNEQFF; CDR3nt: TGCGCCAGCTCTGGGACTAGCGGGAGGGGGTACAATGAGCAGTTCTTC
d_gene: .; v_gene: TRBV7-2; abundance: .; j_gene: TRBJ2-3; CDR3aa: CASSLWSGGSLKGDTQYF; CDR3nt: TGTGCCAGCAGCTTATGGTCCGGCGGTAGTTTGAAGGGGGATACGCAGTATTTT
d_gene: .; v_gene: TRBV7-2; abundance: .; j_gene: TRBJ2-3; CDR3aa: CASSLSASTDTQYF; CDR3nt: TGTGCCAGCAGCTTATCTGCTAGCACAGATACGCAGTATTTT
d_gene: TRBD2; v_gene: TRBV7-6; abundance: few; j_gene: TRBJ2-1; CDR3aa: CASSLGGGSGRASLEQFF; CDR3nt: TGTGCCAGCAGCTTAGGAGGGGGTAGCGGGAGGGCCTCGCTTGAGCAGTTCTTC
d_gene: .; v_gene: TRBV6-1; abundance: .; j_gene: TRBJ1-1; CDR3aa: CASLIQGGGTEAFF; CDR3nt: TGTGCCAGTTTGATACAGGGCGGCGGCACTGAAGCTTTCTTT
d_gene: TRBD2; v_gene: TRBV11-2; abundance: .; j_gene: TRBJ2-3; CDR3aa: CASSLWRAGGRTDTQYF; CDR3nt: TGTGCCAGCAGCTTGTGGAGGGCGGGGGGGAGGACAGATACGCAGTATTTT
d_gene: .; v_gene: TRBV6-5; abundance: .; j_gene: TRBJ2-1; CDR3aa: CASSYQGYSSSGQFF; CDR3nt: .
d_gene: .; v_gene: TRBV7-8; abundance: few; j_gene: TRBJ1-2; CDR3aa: CASSSDNPLSLGYTF; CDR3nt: TGTGCCAGCAGCTCCGACAACCCCCTATCCCTTGGCTACACCTTC
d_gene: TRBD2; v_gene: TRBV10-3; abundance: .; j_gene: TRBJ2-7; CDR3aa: CAISGGREAPYNEQYF; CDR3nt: TGTGCCATCAGTGGAGGGCGGGAGGCCCCCTACAATGAGCAGTACTTC
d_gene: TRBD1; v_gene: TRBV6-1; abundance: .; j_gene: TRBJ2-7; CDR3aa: CASRHRGDSYEQYF; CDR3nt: TGTGCCAGCAGGCACAGGGGCGACTCCTACGAGCAGTACTTC
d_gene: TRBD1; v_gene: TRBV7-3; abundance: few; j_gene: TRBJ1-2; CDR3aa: CASSSDRAYGYTF; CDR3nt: TGTGCCAGCAGCTCAGACAGGGCCTATGGCTACACCTTC
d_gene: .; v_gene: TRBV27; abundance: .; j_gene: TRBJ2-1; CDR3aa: CASSRGGQPGNEQFF; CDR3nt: TGTGCCAGCAGCCGCGGGGGACAGCCTGGCAATGAGCAGTTCTTC
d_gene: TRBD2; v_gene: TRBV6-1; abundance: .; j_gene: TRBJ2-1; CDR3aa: CASSAGTSGLFNEQFF; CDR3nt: TGTGCCAGCAGTGCCGGGACTAGCGGGCTCTTCAATGAGCAGTTCTTC
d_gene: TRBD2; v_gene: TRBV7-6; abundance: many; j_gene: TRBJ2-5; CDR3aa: CASSLGLAGINEQYF; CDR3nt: TGTGCCAGCAGCTTGGGACTAGCGGGGATCAATGAGCAGTACTTC
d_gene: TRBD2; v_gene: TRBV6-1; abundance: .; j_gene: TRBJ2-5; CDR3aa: CASSLLAGALHEQYF; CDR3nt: TGTGCCAGCAGCCTACTAGCGGGAGCTCTCCATGAGCAGTACTTC
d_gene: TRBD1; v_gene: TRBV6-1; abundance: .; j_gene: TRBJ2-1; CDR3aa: CASGQGSYNEQFF; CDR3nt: TGTGCCAGCGGACAGGGCTCCTACAATGAGCAGTTCTTC
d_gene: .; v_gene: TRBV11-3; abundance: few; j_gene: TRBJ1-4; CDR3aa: CASSLDGQSPTNEKLFF; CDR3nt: TGTGCCAGCAGCTTAGATGGACAGTCCCCAACTAATGAAAAACTGTTTTTT
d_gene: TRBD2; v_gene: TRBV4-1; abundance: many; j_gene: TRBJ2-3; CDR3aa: CASSQSGREADTQYF; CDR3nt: TGCGCCAGCAGCCAATCGGGACGGGAGGCAGATACGCAGTATTTT
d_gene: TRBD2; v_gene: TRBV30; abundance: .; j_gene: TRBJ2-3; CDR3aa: CAWSDGLAETDTQYF; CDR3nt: TGTGCCTGGAGTGACGGACTAGCGGAAACAGATACGCAGTATTTT
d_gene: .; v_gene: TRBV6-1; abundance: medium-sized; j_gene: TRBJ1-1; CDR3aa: CASSRRVLGTEAFF; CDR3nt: TGTGCCAGCAGCCGTAGAGTGTTGGGCACTGAAGCTTTCTTT
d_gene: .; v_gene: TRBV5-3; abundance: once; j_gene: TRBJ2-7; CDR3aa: CASSPRGGYNEQYF; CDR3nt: TGTGCCAGCAGCCCCCGAGGGGGTTACAATGAGCAGTACTTC
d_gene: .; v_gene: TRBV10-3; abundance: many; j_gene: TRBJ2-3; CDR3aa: CAISAGGIGTDTQYF; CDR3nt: TGTGCCATCAGCGCGGGCGGGATAGGCACAGATACGCAGTATTTT
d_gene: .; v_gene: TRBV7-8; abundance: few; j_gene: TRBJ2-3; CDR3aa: CASTHGTVGADTQYF; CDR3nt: TGTGCCAGCACCCATGGTACGGTTGGCGCAGATACGCAGTATTTT
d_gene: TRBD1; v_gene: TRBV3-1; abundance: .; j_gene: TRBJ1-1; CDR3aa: CASSLTTGNTEAFF; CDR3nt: TGTGCCAGCAGCCTCACGACAGGGAATACTGAAGCTTTCTTT
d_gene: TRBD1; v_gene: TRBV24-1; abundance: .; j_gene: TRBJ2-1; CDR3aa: CATSDAGTGKNEQFF; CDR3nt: TGTGCCACCAGTGATGCCGGGACAGGGAAGAATGAGCAGTTCTTC
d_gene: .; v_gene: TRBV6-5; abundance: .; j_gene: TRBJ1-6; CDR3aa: CASRVSGQNSPLHF; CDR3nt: TGTGCCAGCAGAGTCTCAGGACAGAATTCACCCCTCCACTTT
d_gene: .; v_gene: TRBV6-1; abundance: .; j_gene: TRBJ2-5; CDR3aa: CASNPRSGITGRETQYF; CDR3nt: TGTGCCAGCAACCCGAGGTCGGGGATTACGGGTCGTGAGACCCAGTACTTC
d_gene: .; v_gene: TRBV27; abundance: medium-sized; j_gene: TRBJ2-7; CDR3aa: CASSSSYEQYF; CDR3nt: TGTGCCAGCAGTTCCTCTTACGAGCAGTACTTC
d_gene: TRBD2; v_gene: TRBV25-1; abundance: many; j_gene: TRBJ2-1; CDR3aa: CASSELGGNEQFF; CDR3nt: TGTGCCAGCAGTGAATTGGGGGGGAATGAGCAGTTCTTC
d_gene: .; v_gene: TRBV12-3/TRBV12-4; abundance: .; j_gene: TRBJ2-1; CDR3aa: CASSLLAGNEQFF; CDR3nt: TGTGCCAGCAGTTTGTTGGCGGGCAATGAGCAGTTCTTC
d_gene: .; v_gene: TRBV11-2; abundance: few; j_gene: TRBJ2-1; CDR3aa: CASSPRWLGSSYEQFF; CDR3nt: TGTGCCAGCAGCCCTCGGTGGTTGGGGAGTAGTTACGAGCAGTTCTTC
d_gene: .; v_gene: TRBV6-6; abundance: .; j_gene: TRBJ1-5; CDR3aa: CASRQGLESNQPQHF; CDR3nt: TGTGCCAGCAGACAGGGTTTAGAGAGCAATCAGCCCCAGCATTTT
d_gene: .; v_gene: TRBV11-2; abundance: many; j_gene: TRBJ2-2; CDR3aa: CASTIAAGELFF; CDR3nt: TGTGCCAGCACCATAGCGGCCGGGGAGCTGTTTTTT
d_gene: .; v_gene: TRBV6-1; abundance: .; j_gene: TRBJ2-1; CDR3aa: CASPGTGNEQFF; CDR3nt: TGTGCCTCCCCCGGGACGGGGAATGAGCAGTTCTTC
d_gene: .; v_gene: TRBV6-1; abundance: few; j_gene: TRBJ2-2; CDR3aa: CASRDKIQGGTGELFF; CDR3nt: TGTGCCAGCAGGGACAAGATTCAGGGGGGCACCGGGGAGCTGTTTTTT
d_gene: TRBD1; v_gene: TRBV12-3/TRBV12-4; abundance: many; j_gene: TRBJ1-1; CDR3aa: CASSHRPGQATEAFF; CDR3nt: TGTGCCAGCAGTCACCGTCCGGGACAGGCCACTGAAGCTTTCTTT
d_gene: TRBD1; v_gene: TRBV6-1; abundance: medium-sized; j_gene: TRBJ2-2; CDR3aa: CASSEEGIQGLNTGELFF; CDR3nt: TGTGCCAGCAGTGAAGAGGGGATACAGGGGTTAAACACCGGGGAGCTGTTTTTT
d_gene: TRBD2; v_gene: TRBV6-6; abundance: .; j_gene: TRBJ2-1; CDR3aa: CASSYVAGGPREQFF; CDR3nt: TGTGCCAGCAGTTACGTAGCGGGAGGGCCCCGTGAGCAGTTCTTC
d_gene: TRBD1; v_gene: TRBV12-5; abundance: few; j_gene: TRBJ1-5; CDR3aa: CASGLAQGARSNQPQHF; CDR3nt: TGTGCTAGTGGTTTGGCACAGGGGGCGCGAAGCAATCAGCCCCAGCATTTT
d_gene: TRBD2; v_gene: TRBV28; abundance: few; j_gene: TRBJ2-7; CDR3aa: CASTPAGGSSGRSYEQYF; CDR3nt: TGTGCCAGCACCCCGGCGGGGGGGTCTAGCGGGAGGTCCTACGAGCAGTACTTC
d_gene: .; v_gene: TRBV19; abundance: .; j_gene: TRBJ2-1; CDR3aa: CASSISGGEYNEQFF; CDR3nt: TGTGCCAGTAGTATATCAGGGGGGGAGTACAATGAGCAGTTCTTC
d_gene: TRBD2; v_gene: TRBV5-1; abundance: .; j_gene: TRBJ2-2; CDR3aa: CASSATSGRLTGELFF; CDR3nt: TGCGCCAGCAGCGCCACTAGCGGGAGGCTCACCGGGGAGCTGTTTTTT
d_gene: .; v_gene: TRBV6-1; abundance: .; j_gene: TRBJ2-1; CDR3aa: CASSKLGFGNEQFF; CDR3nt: TGTGCCAGCAGCAAACTAGGGTTCGGCAATGAGCAGTTCTTC
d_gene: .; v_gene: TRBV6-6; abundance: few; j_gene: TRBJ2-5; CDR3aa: CASTEEVSSYNEQYF; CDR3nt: TGTGCCAGCACCGAGGAGGTGAGCTCCTACAATGAGCAGTACTTC